This T cell receptor beta chain was identified during a study of technical replicates of blood from a few donors. CDR1 is MNHNY and CDR2 is SVGAGI in the germline V gene (reference sequence). This CDR3 spans 13 amino acids. V was shortened by 8 bases and J by 2 bases, with 13 bases between the two germline ends. The method was immunoSEQ multiplex PCR; TCRdb's version includes in-frame clones alone and lacks a portion of them. In the table there are 70,000 to 80,000 clones, 75% to 95% of which are singletons. The sample taken for sequencing was T cells isolated from PBMCs. The sequence was collected from a human donor in good health. Some clones in this sample may be carry-over from other donors' samples. The chain uses TRBV6-6 and TRBJ2-7; a weak D match, TRBD1 (6 bases). CDR3 sequence reads: CASRDTTPYEQYF. In DNA, the CDR3 is TGTGCCAGCCGGGACACCACCCCCTACGAGCAGTACTTC.